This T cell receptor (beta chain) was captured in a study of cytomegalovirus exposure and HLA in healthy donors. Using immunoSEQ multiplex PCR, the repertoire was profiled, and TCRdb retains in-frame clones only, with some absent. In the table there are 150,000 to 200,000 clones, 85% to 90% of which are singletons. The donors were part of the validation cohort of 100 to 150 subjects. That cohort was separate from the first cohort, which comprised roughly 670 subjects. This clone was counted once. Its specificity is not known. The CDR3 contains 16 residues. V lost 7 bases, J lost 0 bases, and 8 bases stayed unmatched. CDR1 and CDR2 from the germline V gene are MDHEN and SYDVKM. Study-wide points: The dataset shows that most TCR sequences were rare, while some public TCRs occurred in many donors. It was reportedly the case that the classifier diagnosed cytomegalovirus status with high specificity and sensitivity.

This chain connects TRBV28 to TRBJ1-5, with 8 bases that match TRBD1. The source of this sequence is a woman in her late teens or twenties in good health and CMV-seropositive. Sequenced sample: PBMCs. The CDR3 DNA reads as TGTGCCAGCACCTCGACAGGGGACCTTAGCAATCAGCCCCAGCATTTT. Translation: CASTSTGDLSNQPQHF.